One and the same sample provided the 10 T cell receptor beta chains below, sequenced in a study of regulatory and conventional T cells in RAG deficiency. Sequencing was performed with immunoSEQ multiplex PCR; in TCRdb, only in-frame clones are kept and a portion is missing. The sample holds 12,000 or so clones, roughly 95% seen once. Blood CD4+ CD25-high CD127-low regulatory T cells supplied the genomic DNA template. The same data also contributed to another study, on regulatory T cells. From that study: Amplification used 52 TRBV primers and 13 TRBJ primers.

Sequencing was carried out using CD127- CD25+ CD4+ Tregs sorted from blood. Receptors were obtained from a human donor in good health.

The chain carries TRBV5-1 and TRBJ2-1; D may be TRBD1 (5 bases). In germline, CDR1 is SGHRS, CDR2 YFSETQ. The CDR3 consists of 13 residues. Between the trimmed V and J ends, which lost 6 bases and 3 bases, there was a span of 10 bases. CDR3 DNA: TGCGCCAGCAACGCGCAGGGCTACAATGAGCAGTTCTTC. Its translation: CASNAQGYNEQFF.

V and J are TRBV10-3 and TRBJ2-3; 8 bases align to TRBD1. With 4 bases clipped from V and 6 bases from J, the junction kept 9 bases outside the gene matches. Germline V gene data show CDR1 as ENHRY and CDR2 as SYGVKD. The CDR3 runs 15 residues. This CDR3 reads CAISVSDRVPDTQYF. CDR3 DNA: TGTGCCATCAGTGTGTCGGACAGGGTGCCCGATACGCAGTATTTT.

This chain links TRBV6-1 with TRBJ2-5; D is unresolved. V was trimmed by 4 bases and J by 5 bases, leaving 11 bases between them. This CDR3 contains 13 residues. Germline V gives CDR1 MNHNS, CDR2 SASEGT. This CDR3 is CASSVLGGETQYF. The CDR3 coding sequence is TGTGCCAGCAGTGTGCTAGGTGGGGAGACCCAGTACTTC.

With regard to this clone: The same CDR3 arises from other DNA sequences in this sample as well. The chain combines TRBV18 with TRBJ1-1; a possible D gene is TRBD1 (5 bases). Trimming pared 3 bases from V and 1 base from J, leaving 6 bases between. Per the germline V gene, CDR1 is KGHSH and CDR2 is LQKENI. The CDR3 totals 13 residues. In DNA, the CDR3 is TGTGCCAGCTCACCCCAGGGGAACACTGAAGCTTTCTTT. Encoded protein: CASSPQGNTEAFF.

The rearrangement links TRBV7-9 to TRBJ1-3, with D possibly being TRBD1 (5 bases). Germline lookup yields CDR1 SEHNR and CDR2 FQNEAQ (reference sequence). The CDR3 covers 15 residues. Trimming took 2 bases from V and 2 from J, leaving 10 bases between them. The CDR3 sequence: CASSLIRGAGNTIYF. The DNA for the CDR3 is TGTGCCAGCAGCTTAATACGGGGGGCTGGAAACACCATATATTTT. The full variable domain, completed using reference TRBV7-9 and TRBJ1-3, is DTGVSQNPRHKITKRGQNVTFRCDPISEHNRLYWYRQTLGQGPEFLTYFQNEAQLEKSRLLSDRFSAERPKGSFSTLEIQRTEQGDSAMYLCASSLIRGAGNTIYFGEGSWLTVV.

This clone was observed a single time. The V call is TRBV6-5, the J call TRBJ1-1; tentative D call: TRBD1 (5 bases). This CDR3 contains 15 residues. The germline V and J ends were trimmed by 1 base and 4 bases, with 13 bases remaining between them. Germline V gene sequence: CDR1 MNHEY, CDR2 SVGAGI. DNA of the CDR3: TGTGCCAGCAGTTACTTCCAGGGTGGTGGCACTGAAGCTTTCTTT. It translates to CASSYFQGGGTEAFF.

This clone was seen a single time. V and J are TRBV5-1 and TRBJ2-7; a weak D match, TRBD2 (6 bases). Germline V lookup: CDR1 SGHRS, CDR2 YFSETQ. This CDR3 comprises 13 residues. The V end lost 4 bases, the J end lost 6 bases, and 14 bases lay between the germline ends. In DNA, the CDR3 is TGCGCCAGCAGCCCCCAACTGGGGGGCGAGCAGTACTTC. Amino acids: CASSPQLGGEQYF.

The chain combines TRBV5-1 with TRBJ2-1, with 12 bases matching TRBD1. The CDR3 is 15 residues long. The V segment lost 4 bases and the J segment 9 bases; nucleotides outside the gene matches: 8. Germline V gives CDR1 SGHRS, CDR2 YFSETQ. As DNA, the CDR3 is TGCGCCAGCAGCCCCCGGGACAGGGGGCTGGGTGAGCAGTTCTTC. Protein: CASSPRDRGLGEQFF.

The chain couples TRBV5-1 to TRBJ2-2, with D possibly being TRBD1 (5 bases). Looked up from germline, CDR1 is SGHRS and CDR2 is YFSETQ. The CDR3 extends over 17 amino acids. The ends were cut back, 5 bases at V and 4 bases at J, with 21 bases in the middle. The CDR3 DNA sequence: TGCGCCAGCAGAAATTCCCCCCAGGGTCCAACCACCGGGGAGCTGTTTTTT. It codes for CASRNSPQGPTTGELFF.

This sequence joins TRBV28 and TRBJ2-6; 8 nucleotides line up with TRBD1. The CDR3 extends over 15 amino acids. Germline V gene lookup returns CDR1 MDHEN and CDR2 SYDVKM. The V segment lost 9 bases and the J segment 3 bases; nucleotides outside the gene matches: 7. CDR3 DNA sequence: TGTGCCAGTGACCCCAGGGGGCTTGGGGCCAACGTCCTGACTTTC. This sequence encodes CASDPRGLGANVLTF.